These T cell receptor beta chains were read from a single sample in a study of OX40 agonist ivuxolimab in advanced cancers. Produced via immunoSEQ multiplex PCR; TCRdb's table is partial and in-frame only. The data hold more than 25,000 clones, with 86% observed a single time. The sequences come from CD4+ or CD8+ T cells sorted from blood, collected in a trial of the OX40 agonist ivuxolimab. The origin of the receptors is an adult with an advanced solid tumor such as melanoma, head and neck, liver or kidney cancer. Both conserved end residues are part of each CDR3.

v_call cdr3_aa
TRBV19 CASSSSLVAFF
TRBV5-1 CASSSLPGKDTEAFF
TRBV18 CASSRGQSFYGYTF
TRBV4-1 CASSPGMSYEQYF
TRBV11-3 CASSCLSEKLFF
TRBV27 CASSFQSTGYGYTF
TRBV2 CASSGVSGTGFADTQYF
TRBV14 CASSLQPQGEAFF
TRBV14 CASSQHPPDTQYF
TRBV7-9 CASSLARTGELFF
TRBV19 CASSTYRGKEQYF
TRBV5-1 CASRESGQHTDTQYF
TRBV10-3 CAISDGRAGDGYTF
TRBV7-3 CASSDPGENTEAFF
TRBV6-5 CASSYSTSYTEAFF
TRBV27 CASSTKGQGIGYGYTF
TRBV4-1 CASSQGRGYTF
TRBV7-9 CASSSPDRGAYEQYF
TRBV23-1 CASSRNFKQVMSTDTQYF
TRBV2 CASRRLAGEQETQYF
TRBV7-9 CASSSSGQFYGYTF
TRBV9 CASSVVGDNEQFF
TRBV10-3 CAISPPTAPSYGYTF
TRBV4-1 CASSQTGDPEAFF
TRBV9 CASSEIPGRGQETQYF
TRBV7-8 CASSFRQGMNTEAFF
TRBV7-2 CASSLGREGLSRGYTF
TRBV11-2 CASSLIGRDYEQYF
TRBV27 CASSGPGTAAPYNEQFF
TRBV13 CASSFYRGDEQYF
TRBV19 CASSMVVAGEHNEQFF
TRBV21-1 CASSLKQGGKMNTEAFF
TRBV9 CASSPYGTGNTEAFF
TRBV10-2 CASSDGTGLLANTGELFF
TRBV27 CASSLYSGRNEQFF
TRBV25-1 CASSEAPFGTPPYEQYF
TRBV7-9 CASSSLGSGRGEETQYF
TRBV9 CASSDNFRDRGLGDKETQYF
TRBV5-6 CASSTSRGGSSPLHF
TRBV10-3 CAISLRGENTEAFF
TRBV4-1 CASSGRLAGESTGELFF
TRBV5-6 CASSSLTGEGVRTEAFF
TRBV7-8 CASSLPVRTSGRYEQYF
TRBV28 CASSFLRGPGNTIYF
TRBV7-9 CASSPFHDNNEQFF
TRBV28 CASRPQGRTNEKLFF
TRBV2 CASSPYRSSGNTIYF
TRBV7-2 CASSHSSRIGSGNTIYF
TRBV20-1 CSAPGQFF
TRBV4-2 CASSQEGGFVEQFF
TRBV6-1 CASSEAGTGGYGYTF
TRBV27 CASSLMGGRAMETQYF